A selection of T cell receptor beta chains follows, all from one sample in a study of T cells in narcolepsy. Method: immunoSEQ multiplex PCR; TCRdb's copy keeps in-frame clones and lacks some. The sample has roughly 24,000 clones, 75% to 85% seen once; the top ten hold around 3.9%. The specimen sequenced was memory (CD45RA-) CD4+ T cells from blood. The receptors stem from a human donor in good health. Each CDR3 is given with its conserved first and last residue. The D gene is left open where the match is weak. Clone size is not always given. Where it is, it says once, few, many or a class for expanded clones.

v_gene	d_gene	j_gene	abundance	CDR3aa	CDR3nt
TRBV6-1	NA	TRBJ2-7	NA	CATMEVGRAYEQYF	TGTGCCACCATGGAGGTTGGCAGGGCCTACGAGCAGTACTTC
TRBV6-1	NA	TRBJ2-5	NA	CASSPIPTAQETQYF	TGTGCCAGCAGTCCCATCCCAACAGCCCAAGAGACCCAGTACTTC
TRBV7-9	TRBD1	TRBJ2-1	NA	CASSTGQGGLDEQFF	TGTGCCAGCAGCACGGGACAGGGAGGCTTGGATGAGCAGTTCTTC
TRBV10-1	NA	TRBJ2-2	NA	CASSVMRTGELFF	TGCGCCAGCAGTGTGATGAGGACCGGGGAGCTGTTTTTT
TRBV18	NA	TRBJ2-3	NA	CASSPVPGATSTDTQYF	TGTGCCAGCTCACCAGTTCCCGGGGCGACTAGCACAGATACGCAGTATTTT
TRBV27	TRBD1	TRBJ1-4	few	CASTLALDRFINEKLFF	TGTGCCAGCACTCTAGCCCTGGACAGGTTCATTAATGAAAAACTGTTTTTT
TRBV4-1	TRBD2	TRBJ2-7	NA	CASSQENGGAYEQYF	TGCGCCAGCAGCCAAGAGAACGGGGGGGCCTACGAGCAGTACTTC
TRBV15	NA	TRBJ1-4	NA	CATSIPGLQEEKLFF	TGTGCCACCAGCATTCCTGGACTGCAAGAGGAAAAACTGTTTTTT
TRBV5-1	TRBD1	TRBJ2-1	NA	CASSLGGGQGGEQFF	TGCGCCAGCAGCTTGGGAGGCGGACAGGGCGGTGAGCAGTTCTTC
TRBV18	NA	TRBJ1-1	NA	CASSPGTRAEAFF	TGTGCCAGCTCACCCGGGACACGGGCTGAAGCTTTCTTT
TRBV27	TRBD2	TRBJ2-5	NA	CASNRKTGGKETQYF	TGTGCCAGCAACCGAAAAACGGGGGGAAAAGAGACCCAGTACTTC
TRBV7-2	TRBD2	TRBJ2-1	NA	CASRTSGGDHNEQFF	TGTGCCAGCAGGACTAGCGGGGGAGATCACAATGAGCAGTTCTTC
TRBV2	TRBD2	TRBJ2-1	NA	CASSVSGGFYNEQFF	TGTGCCAGCAGCGTTAGCGGGGGTTTCTACAATGAGCAGTTCTTC
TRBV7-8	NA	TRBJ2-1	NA	CASSLASDKLSYNEQFF	TGTGCCAGCAGCTTAGCTTCTGACAAGTTGTCCTACAATGAGCAGTTCTTC
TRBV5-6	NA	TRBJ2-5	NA	CASSFDGGKETQYF	TGTGCCAGCAGCTTCGATGGCGGGAAAGAGACCCAGTACTTC
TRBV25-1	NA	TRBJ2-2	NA	CASRGDGVDGELFF	TGTGCCAGCAGGGGGGACGGGGTCGACGGGGAGCTGTTTTTT
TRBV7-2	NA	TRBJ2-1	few	CASSAGEMPFF	TGTGCCAGCAGCGCCGGGGAGATGCCGTTCTTC
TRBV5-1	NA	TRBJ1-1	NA	CASSGGYPGTEAFF	TGCGCCAGCTCCGGAGGATACCCAGGCACTGAAGCTTTCTTT
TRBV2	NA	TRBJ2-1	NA	CASSESGTKSYNEQFF	TGTGCCAGCAGTGAATCCGGGACGAAGTCCTACAATGAGCAGTTCTTC
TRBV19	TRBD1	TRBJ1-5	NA	CASVPGQGNQPQHF	TGTGCCAGTGTACCGGGACAGGGCAATCAGCCCCAGCATTTT
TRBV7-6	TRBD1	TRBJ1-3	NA	CASSSAKGQGSGNTIYF	TGTGCCAGCAGCTCCGCAAAGGGACAGGGGTCCGGAAACACCATATATTTT
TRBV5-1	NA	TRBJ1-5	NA	CASRRDVEGGQPQHF	TGCGCCAGCAGACGGGACGTCGAGGGAGGTCAGCCCCAGCATTTT
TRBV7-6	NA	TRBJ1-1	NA	CASSLEVNTEAFF	TGTGCCAGCAGCTTAGAGGTGAACACTGAAGCTTTCTTT
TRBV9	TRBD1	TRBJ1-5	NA	CASSRDSGGHQPQHF	TGTGCCAGCAGCCGGGACTCAGGGGGTCATCAGCCCCAGCATTTT
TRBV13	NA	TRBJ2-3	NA	CASSLLGKAQYF	TGTGCCAGCAGCCTCTTGGGGAAGGCGCAGTATTTT
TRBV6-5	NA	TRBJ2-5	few	CASSSRGETQYF	TGTGCCAGCTCCTCCCGGGGGGAGACCCAGTACTTC
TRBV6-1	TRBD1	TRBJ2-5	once	CASSDQNRDRGRETQYF	TGTGCCAGCAGTGATCAGAACCGGGACAGGGGGCGGGAGACCCAGTACTTC
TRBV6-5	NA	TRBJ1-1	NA	CASSESMNTEAFF	TGTGCCAGCAGTGAATCTATGAACACTGAAGCTTTCTTT
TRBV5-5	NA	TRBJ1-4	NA	CASSKHDLNEKLFF	TGTGCCAGCAGCAAACACGACCTGAATGAAAAACTGTTTTTT
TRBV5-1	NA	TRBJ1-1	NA	CASSSRGRSTEAFF	TGCGCCAGCAGCTCGAGGGGACGGTCCACTGAAGCTTTCTTT
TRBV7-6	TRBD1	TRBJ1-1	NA	CASSLAPTGQVGTEAFF	TGTGCCAGCAGCTTAGCGCCGACAGGGCAGGTTGGCACTGAAGCTTTCTTT
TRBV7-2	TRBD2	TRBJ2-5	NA	CASSLLAGHQETQYF	TGTGCCAGCAGTTTACTAGCGGGACATCAAGAGACCCAGTACTTC
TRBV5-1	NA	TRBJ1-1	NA	CASSLWGQGSVTAEAGMRAFF	TGCGCCAGCAGCTTGTGGGGGCAGGGTAGTGTTACTGCCGAAGCTGGGATGCGGGCTTTCTTT
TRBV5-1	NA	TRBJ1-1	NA	CASSFQGGDTEAFF	TGCGCCAGCAGCTTCCAGGGTGGAGACACTGAAGCTTTCTTT
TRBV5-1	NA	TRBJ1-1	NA	CASSLGGRLTEAFF	TGCGCCAGCAGCTTAGGGGGTAGATTGACTGAAGCTTTCTTT
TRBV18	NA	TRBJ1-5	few	CASSPPGSGINQPQHF	TGTGCCAGCTCACCACCGGGGAGCGGGATCAATCAGCCCCAGCATTTT
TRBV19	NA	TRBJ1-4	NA	CASSIDSGRHEKLFF	TGTGCCAGTAGTATAGATTCAGGGCGTCATGAAAAACTGTTTTTT
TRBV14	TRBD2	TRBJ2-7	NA	CASSQLGLGPDEQYF	TGTGCCAGCAGCCAATTGGGACTAGGACCCGACGAGCAGTACTTC
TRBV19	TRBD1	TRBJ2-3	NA	CASSTGTGRADTQYF	TGTGCCAGTAGTACAGGGACAGGGCGAGCAGATACGCAGTATTTT
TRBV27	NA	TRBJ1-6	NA	CASSQGSPSPLHF	TGTGCCAGCAGTCAGGGCAGCCCTTCACCCCTCCACTTT
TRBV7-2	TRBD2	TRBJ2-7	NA	CASSLRGEQYF	TGTGCCAGCAGCTTGCGGGGGGAGCAGTACTTC
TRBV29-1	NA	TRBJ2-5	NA	CSAQPQETQYF	TGCAGCGCCCAGCCTCAAGAGACCCAGTACTTC
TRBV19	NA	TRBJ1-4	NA	CASQRTNEKLFF	TGTGCCTCCCAAAGGACTAATGAAAAACTGTTTTTT
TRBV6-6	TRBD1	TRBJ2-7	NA	CASGQGYEQYF	TGTGCCAGCGGACAGGGCTACGAGCAGTACTTC
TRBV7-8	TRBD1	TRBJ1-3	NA	CASSPRGPGNTIYF	TGTGCCAGCAGCCCCAGGGGGCCCGGAAACACCATATATTTT
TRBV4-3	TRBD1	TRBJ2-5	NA	CASSQDPTGLETQYF	TGCGCCAGCAGCCAAGACCCGACAGGGTTGGAGACCCAGTACTTC
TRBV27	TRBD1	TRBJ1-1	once	CASSWMDRGAEAFF	TGTGCCAGCAGTTGGATGGACAGGGGAGCTGAAGCTTTCTTT
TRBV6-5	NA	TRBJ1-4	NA	CASRGVFNEKLFF	TGTGCCAGCAGAGGAGTATTTAATGAAAAACTGTTTTTT
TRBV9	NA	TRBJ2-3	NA	CASSVGEDTQYF	TGTGCCAGCAGCGTCGGAGAAGATACGCAGTATTTT
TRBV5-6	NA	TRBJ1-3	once	CASSLKGRDTIYF	TGTGCCAGCAGCTTGAAGGGTCGAGACACCATATATTTT
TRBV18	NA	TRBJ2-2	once	CASSLQPGRSGTGELFF	TGTGCCAGCTCACTCCAACCAGGACGGTCGGGCACCGGGGAGCTGTTTTTT
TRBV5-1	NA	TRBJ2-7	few	CASNLGGAYEQYF	TGCGCCAGCAATCTCGGTGGAGCCTACGAGCAGTACTTC
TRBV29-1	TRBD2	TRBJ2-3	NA	CSVAPGGGDTQYF	TGCAGCGTTGCACCCGGGGGGGGAGATACGCAGTATTTT
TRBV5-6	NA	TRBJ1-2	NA	CASRPPGDYGYTF	TGTGCCAGCAGGCCCCCAGGGGACTATGGCTACACCTTC
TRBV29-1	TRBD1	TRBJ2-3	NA	CSVVGGGGADTQYF	TGCAGCGTTGTAGGGGGCGGTGGCGCAGATACGCAGTATTTT
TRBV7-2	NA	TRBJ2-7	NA	CASSFSTVYEQYF	TGTGCCAGCAGCTTTAGTACAGTCTACGAGCAGTACTTC
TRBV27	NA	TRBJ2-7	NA	CASATRQYYYEQYF	TGTGCCAGCGCTACCCGACAGTACTACTACGAGCAGTACTTC
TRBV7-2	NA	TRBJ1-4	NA	CASSFTTNEKLFF	TGTGCCAGCAGCTTTACAACTAATGAAAAACTGTTTTTT
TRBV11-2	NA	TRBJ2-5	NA	CASSLRARETQYF	TGTGCCAGCAGCTTACGAGCTAGGGAGACCCAGTACTTC
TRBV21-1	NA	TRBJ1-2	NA	CASSKRGGVTYTF	TGTGCCAGCAGCAAAAGGGGCGGTGTGACCTACACCTTC